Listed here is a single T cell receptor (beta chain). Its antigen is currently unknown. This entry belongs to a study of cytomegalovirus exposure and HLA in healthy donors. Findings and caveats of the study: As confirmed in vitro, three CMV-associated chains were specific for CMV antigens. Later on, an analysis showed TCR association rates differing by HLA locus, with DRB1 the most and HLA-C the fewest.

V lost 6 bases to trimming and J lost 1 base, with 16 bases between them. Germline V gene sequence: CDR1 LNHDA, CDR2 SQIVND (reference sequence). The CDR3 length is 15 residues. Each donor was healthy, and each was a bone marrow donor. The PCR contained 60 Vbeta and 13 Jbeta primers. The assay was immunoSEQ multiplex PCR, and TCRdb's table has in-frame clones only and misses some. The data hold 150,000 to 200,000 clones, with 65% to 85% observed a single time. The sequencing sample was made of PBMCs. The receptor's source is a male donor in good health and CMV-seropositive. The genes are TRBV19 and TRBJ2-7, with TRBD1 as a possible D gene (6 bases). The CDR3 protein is CASSPQGFGSYEQYF. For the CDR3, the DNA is TGTGCCAGTAGCCCTCAGGGGTTCGGGTCCTACGAGCAGTACTTC.